The 25 T cell receptor beta chains given below trace back to one sample, sequenced in a study of blood T cells in healthy people across ages. A second about 7 to 12 cycle PCR used barcoded and J-beta primers. TCRdb re-analysed the 5' RACE reads in MiXCR, keeping a single row per CDR3 protein. The sample has fewer than 950,000 distinct CDR3 sequences, 30% to 45% seen once. The material sequenced was blood. The source of these receptors is a young man in good health.

This clonotype was seen a handful of times. Its ends do not fully match the called genes, so a read error is possible. CDR3 residues: CASSLDLLSNEQFF. CDR3 nucleotides: TGTGCTAGCAGCTTAGATTTACTTTCTAATGAGCAGTTCTTC. The chain is built from TRBV7-7 and TRBJ2-1; the D is unclear. Per the germline V gene, CDR1 is SSHAT and CDR2 is FNYEAQ (reference sequence). The CDR3 is made up of 14 amino acids.

This clonotype has a single count. A much larger clone lies a single base off, so this may be a read error. The rearrangement links TRBV12-3 or TRBV12-4 to TRBJ1-2; TRBD1 aligns across 10 bases. This CDR3 region has 16 residues. V lost 7 bases, J lost 3 bases, and 11 bases stayed unmatched. CDR3 nucleotide sequence: TGTGCCAGCACCCCAGGGACAGGGGATCTGGACTATGGCTACACCTTC. The encoded protein is CASTPGTGDLDYGYTF.

The rearrangement links TRBV9 to TRBJ2-6, with D maybe TRBD2 (5 bases). The V end lost 0 bases, the J end lost 4 bases, and 8 bases lay between the germline ends. This CDR3 contains 15 residues. The germline gives CDR1 SGDLS, CDR2 YYNGEE. CDR3 in DNA: TGTGCCAGCAGCGTAGGAGGGAGCGGGGCCAACGTCCTGACTTTC. Its protein is CASSVGGSGANVLTF.

This clonotype was detected only a few times. This chain links TRBV20-1 with TRBJ2-1; 14 bases map to TRBD2. TRBJ2-7 matches the DNA end more closely, so the J call is doubtful. The CDR3 has 16 amino acids. Germline CDR1 DFQATT, CDR2 SNEGSKA (reference sequence). The CDR3 loop reads CSAGLAGGLAYNEQYF. CDR3 DNA: TGCAGTGCTGGACTAGCGGGGGGCTTAGCCTACAATGAGCAGTACTTC.

The gene calls are TRBV5-6 and TRBJ2-5; possible D gene TRBD2, 5 bases. This CDR3 comprises 15 residues. Trimming left V 1 base short and J 5 bases short, with 15 bases between. Germline V gene data show CDR1 as SGHDT and CDR2 as YYEEEE. CDR3: CASSLLGGLGETQYF. DNA of the CDR3: TGTGCCAGCAGCTTGCTAGGAGGTCTTGGGGAGACCCAGTACTTC.

The rearrangement uses TRBV11-2 and TRBJ2-4; 7 positions match TRBD2. TRBJ2-7 matches the DNA end more closely, so the J call is doubtful. Germline V gives CDR1 SGHAT, CDR2 FQNNGV. The CDR3 loop spans 14 amino acids. CDR3 amino acids: CASSLAGTILEQYF. The CDR3 DNA reads as TGTGCCAGCAGCCTCGCCGGGACTATTCTCGAGCAGTACTTC.

The table lists this clonotype with a few counts. This chain joins TRBV7-8 and TRBJ1-4; TRBD1 aligns across 7 bases. The CDR3 loop spans 15 amino acids. V trimming: 5 bases; J trimming: 6 bases; junction bases outside the gene matches: 9. Germline CDR1 is SGHVS and CDR2 is FQNEAQ. CDR3: CASSPDGTVDEKLFF. CDR3 DNA: TGTGCCAGCAGCCCGGATGGGACAGTTGATGAAAAACTGTTTTTT.

The CDR3, as DNA: TGTGCCACCAGCAGCCGGATTCGGAGCAGCAATCAGCCCCAGCATTTT. Protein product: CATSSRIRSSNQPQHF. The chain carries TRBV15 and TRBJ1-5; unclear D gene. This CDR3 comprises 16 residues. Germline V gives CDR1 LNHNV, CDR2 YYDKDF (reference sequence). Trimming removed 3 bases at V and 1 base at J, with 13 bases between.

This clonotype came up a few times. The chain couples TRBV5-4 to TRBJ1-2; D remains ambiguous. The V and J ends lost 1 base and 8 bases respectively, with 15 bases between them. The CDR3 length is 14 residues. The germline gives CDR1 SGHNT, CDR2 YYREEE (reference sequence). CDR3 region: CASSLPLGLEGYTF. CDR3 sequence (DNA): TGTGCCAGCAGCTTGCCGCTAGGACTTGAGGGCTACACCTTC. Filled out from reference TRBV5-4 and TRBJ1-2, the complete variable domain reads ETGVTQSPTHLIKTRGQQVTLRCSSQSGHNTVSWYQQALGQGPQFIFQYYREEENGRGNFPPRFSGLQFPNYSSELNVNALELDDSALYLCASSLPLGLEGYTFGSGTRLTVV.

This clonotype was counted a few times. The J gene is TRBJ1-1, the V gene TRBV4-1; D is unclear. The CDR3 is 14 amino acids. Germline V CDR1 and CDR2: MGHRA, YSYEKL. Deletions cut 0 bases from V and 3 bases from J, with 8 bases between. As DNA, the CDR3 is TGCGCCAGCAGCCAAGAAGACGGTTACACTGAAGCTTTCTTT. It encodes CASSQEDGYTEAFF.

Here the CDR3 DNA reads TGTGCCAGCAGCTTAGTTTGGCTAGCCAACAATGAGCAGTTCTTC. Translating it yields CASSLVWLANNEQFF. The genes are TRBV11-1 and TRBJ2-1; the D gene is possibly TRBD2 (5 bases). Trimming cost V 1 base and J 5 bases, with 12 bases left between them. The germline CDR1 and CDR2 sequences are SGHAT and FQDESV (reference sequence). The length of the CDR3 is 15 residues.

Points on this clonotype: This may be a read error, as it is one base from a much larger clone. The rearrangement uses TRBV12-3 or TRBV12-4 and TRBJ2-5; unclear D gene. The J call may be mistaken, given a closer DNA end match to TRBJ2-7. This CDR3 spans 13 amino acids. In nucleotides, the CDR3 is TGTGCCAGCAGTTTAGAGGGTATGGACGAGCAGTACTTC. Translating it yields CASSLEGMDEQYF.

This clonotype appeared a few times. This sequence joins TRBV5-8 and TRBJ2-4; D is unclear. The CDR3 is made up of 15 amino acids. Per germline, CDR1 SGHTS and CDR2 YDEGEE. With 2 bases removed from V and 3 bases from J, the gap between germline ends came to 12 bases. The CDR3 region has the DNA TGTGCCAGCAGCTTTAGTAGCCACAGCAAAAACATTCAGTACTTC. Its protein is CASSFSSHSKNIQYF. The whole variable domain, remainder taken from reference TRBV5-8 and TRBJ2-4, is EAGVTQSPTHLIKTRGQQATLRCSPISGHTSVYWYQQALGLGLQFLLWYDEGEERNRGNFPPRFSGRQFPNYSSELNVNALELEDSALYLCASSFSSHSKNIQYFGAGTRLSVL.

This clonotype was counted ten times or more. The junction does not match germline at one end; this may be a read error. The rearrangement joins TRBV7-7 to TRBJ2-5; D is uncertain. CDR3 size: 13 residues. Germline V gene sequence: CDR1 SSHAT, CDR2 FNYEAQ (reference sequence). CDR3 in amino acids: CASSPPGVGTQYF. The CDR3, as DNA: TGTGCTAGCAGCCCCCCCGGTGTGGGGACCCAGTACTTC.

In this sample, this clonotype turned up a few times. The rearrangement uses TRBV3-1 and TRBJ2-5, with TRBD2 identical over 8 bases. After removal of 0 bases from V and 4 bases from J, the junction contained 7 bases not matched to a gene. Germline V CDR1 and CDR2: LGHDT, YNNKEL (reference sequence). The CDR3 has 16 amino acids. The CDR3 nucleotides read TGTGCCAGCAGCCAAGATATAGCGGGGTGGGCAGAGACCCAGTACTTC. Protein sequence: CASSQDIAGWAETQYF.

The gene calls are TRBV20-1 and TRBJ1-5, with 7 bases that match TRBD1. Germline trimming cut 6 bases from V and 2 bases from J; bases unmatched to any gene: 7. Germline CDR1 is DFQATT and CDR2 is SNEGSKA (reference sequence). The CDR3 has 14 residues. CDR3 bases: TGCAGTGCCCAAAGGGGGCTTGGCAATCAGCCCCAGCATTTT. It codes for CSAQRGLGNQPQHF.

In this sample, this clonotype turned up a few times. V is TRBV7-2 and J is TRBJ2-3; D unresolved. Germline-derived CDR1 and CDR2 are SGHTA and FQGNSA. The CDR3 sequence is 14 residues long. V lost 1 base, J lost 2 bases, and 7 bases lay in between. CDR3 nucleotide sequence: TGTGCCAGCAGCTTAGGAACCTACACAGATACGCAGTATTTT. Its protein product is CASSLGTYTDTQYF.

This chain links TRBV6-5 with TRBJ2-4, with 8 nucleotides matching TRBD1. Germline values: CDR1 MNHEY, CDR2 SVGAGI. The length of the CDR3 is 16 residues. V lost 1 base to trimming and J lost 13 bases; unmatched junction nucleotides: 15. CDR3 amino acids: CASSYYRTGFYNEQYF. The CDR3, as DNA: TGTGCCAGCAGTTACTATAGGACAGGGTTCTACAATGAGCAGTACTTC.

This chain links TRBV4-3 with TRBJ2-7, with D maybe TRBD2 (6 bases). This CDR3 contains 15 residues. The V gene's germline CDR1 is LGHNA and CDR2 YSLEER. Deletions cut 2 bases from V and 5 bases from J, with 16 bases between. The CDR3 sequence is CASSQRRDFRDEQYF. The CDR3, as DNA: TGCGCCAGCAGCCAACGGAGGGACTTTCGTGACGAGCAGTACTTC.

V usage is TRBV12-3 or TRBV12-4 and J usage is TRBJ1-6; D not resolved. Trimming took 6 bases from V and 14 from J, leaving 14 bases between them. The CDR3 sequence is 12 residues long. The chain's CDR3 is CASSLLGLALHF. Written as DNA, the CDR3 is TGTGCCAGCAGCTTACTCGGTTTGGCCCTCCACTTT.

The V call is TRBV7-2, the J call TRBJ1-2; D is unclear. V dropped 5 bases and J dropped 2 bases, with 12 bases sitting between them. There are 14 residues in the CDR3. Germline values: CDR1 SGHTA, CDR2 FQGNSA. The CDR3, as DNA: TGTGCCAGCAGCGGAAGAGAGACAAACTATGGCTACACCTTC. It codes for CASSGRETNYGYTF.

This clonotype was recorded a few times. CDR3 DNA: TGTGCCAGCAGCCAAGATCCGGGGGATTCACCCCTCCACTTT. This gives the protein CASSQDPGDSPLHF. This rearrangement joins TRBV4-2 to TRBJ1-6; D may be TRBD1 (5 bases). The CDR3 consists of 14 residues. Trimming cost V 0 bases and J 8 bases, with 8 bases left between them. CDR1 LGHNA and CDR2 YNFKEQ come from the germline V gene.

The genes are TRBV14 and TRBJ2-7, with D uncertain. There are 13 residues in the CDR3. In germline, CDR1 is SGHDN, CDR2 FVKESK. V shed 1 base and J shed 5 bases, with 9 bases lying between them. The CDR3 DNA follows: TGTGCCAGCAGCCAAGTGTTGGGGAACGAGCAGTACTTC. Protein: CASSQVLGNEQYF.

This clonotype was counted between two and nine times. The chain employs TRBV7-3 and TRBJ2-1, with 12 positions matching TRBD2. The CDR3 totals 19 residues. Germline-derived CDR1 and CDR2 are SGHTA and FQGTGA. V lost 0 bases and J lost 0; bases outside the gene matches: 6. The chain's CDR3 is CASSLTGTSGRPSYNEQFF. Here the CDR3 DNA reads TGTGCCAGCAGCTTAACGGGGACTAGCGGGCGACCCTCCTACAATGAGCAGTTCTTC.

This clonotype was picked up a small number of times. This chain connects TRBV6-6 to TRBJ2-7; no reliable D call. The V end lost 2 bases, the J end lost 3 bases, and 8 bases lay between the germline ends. The CDR3 extends over 13 amino acids. Looked up from germline, CDR1 is MNHNY and CDR2 is SVGAGI (reference sequence). CDR3 nucleotide sequence: TGTGCCAGCAGTTACGGATTGGGCTACGAGCAGTACTTC. As protein: CASSYGLGYEQYF.